The clone carrying this T cell receptor (beta chain) was observed many times. Antigen: not known. V dropped 0 bases and J dropped 7 bases, with 7 bases sitting between them. CDR3 length: 11 residues. Per germline, CDR1 SQVTM and CDR2 ANQGSEA. These data originate in a study of Graves' ophthalmopathy and Graves' hyperthyroidism. Study-level background: Sampling took place at initial diagnosis, with peripheral blood obtained before any treatment. Study observations and caveats: In predicting ophthalmopathy progression, the model reached roughly 69% sensitivity and 72% to 85% specificity. The authors also found most expanded thyroid clonotypes above 0.001 frequency in blood.

Researchers took RNA transcripts and amplified TCR beta CDR3 regions from them. RT-PCR in the first round used HTBI primers; a second-round multiplex PCR followed. MiXCR, run by TCRdb on the multiplex PCR reads, gives a single entry per CDR3 protein. The sample holds about 240,000 distinct CDR3 sequences, approximately 42% seen once. The chain uses TRBV29-1 and TRBJ2-7, with D unresolved. The origin of this receptor is an adult man with Graves' ophthalmopathy. Sequenced material: peripheral blood. The CDR3 reads CSVEDEGEQYF. Written as DNA, the CDR3 is TGCAGCGTTGAAGATGAAGGTGAGCAGTACTTC.